This TCR beta chain emerged from a study of neurological immune-mediated disorders. TCRdb passed the 5' RACE reads through MiXCR, listing each CDR3 protein once. The sample has 80,000 or so distinct CDR3 sequences; about 9.4% are singletons. As for this clonotype: A junction end diverges from the germline sequence, so it may reflect a read error.

Sequencing used PBMCs. This sequence was found in a man in his forties or fifties in good health.

CDR3 sequence: CASSLLTNTGEPFF. The CDR3 DNA reads TGTGCCAGCTCACTTTTAACGAACACCGGGGAGCCGTTTTTT. The chain has TRBV18 and TRBJ2-2, with a weak D call TRBD2 (5 bases). This CDR3 comprises 14 residues. Germline V lookup: CDR1 KGHSH, CDR2 LQKENI.